These 17 T cell receptor beta chains share one sample of origin, sequenced in a study of cytotoxic CD8 clonotypes in ibrutinib-treated CLL. TCRdb keeps only in-frame clones here, not all; method: immunoSEQ multiplex PCR. The data hold 100,000 to 150,000 clones, with around 85% observed a single time. This sample comprised PBMCs, obtained after 24 months of ibrutinib treatment. The receptors originated from a human donor with chronic lymphocytic leukemia.

The rearrangement links TRBV28 to TRBJ1-1; D is unclear. Trimming shortened V by 7 bases and J by 0 bases, and 9 bases separated the two germline ends. The CDR3 is 13 residues long. CDR1 and CDR2 from the germline V gene are MDHEN and SYDVKM. CDR3 in amino acids: CASMSQMNTEAFF. CDR3 nucleotide sequence: TGTGCCAGCATGTCTCAGATGAACACTGAAGCTTTCTTT.

V usage is TRBV5-6 and J usage is TRBJ2-2, with D tentatively TRBD1 (6 bases). Trimming removed 4 bases at V and 2 bases at J, with 9 bases between. The CDR3 extends over 14 amino acids. Per the germline V gene, CDR1 is SGHDT and CDR2 is YYEEEE. CDR3 DNA: TGTGCCAGCAGCCGGGACACTAACACCGGGGAGCTGTTTTTT. Amino acids: CASSRDTNTGELFF.

This clone appeared once. The rearrangement joins TRBV27 to TRBJ2-7; maybe TRBD2 (6 bases). From germline, CDR1 is MNHEY and CDR2 SMNVEV (reference sequence). Trimming stripped 3 bases from V and 3 bases from J, with 12 bases between. This CDR3 has 14 amino acids. CDR3 residues: CASSFAGPNYEQYF. Written as DNA, the CDR3 is TGTGCCAGCAGTTTTGCGGGGCCAAACTACGAGCAGTACTTC.

CDR3 region: CASSLGRTGGVKKTQYF. The CDR3 nucleotides read TGTGCCAGCAGCTTAGGCCGGACAGGGGGTGTCAAGAAGACCCAGTACTTC. V usage is TRBV11-1 and J usage is TRBJ2-5; 10 bases line up with TRBD1. The CDR3 is 17 residues long. Per the germline V gene, CDR1 is SGHAT and CDR2 is FQDESV (reference sequence). V trimming: 1 base; J trimming: 6 bases; junction bases outside the gene matches: 11.

The chain employs TRBV20-1 and TRBJ1-1; TRBD1 matches 7 bases. CDR3 length: 11 residues. Germline-derived CDR1 and CDR2 are DFQATT and SNEGSKA (reference sequence). The CDR3 DNA is TGCAGAACTTGGGACAGTGGTGAAGCTTTCTTT. It is translated as CRTWDSGEAFF.

The V and J genes are TRBV2 and TRBJ2-7; perhaps TRBD1 as D (5 bases). There are 16 residues in the CDR3. Germline V gives CDR1 SNHLY, CDR2 FYNNEI. Deletions cut 6 bases from V and 2 bases from J, with 20 bases between. CDR3 sequence reads: CASRRTLDKRAYEQYF. The CDR3, as DNA: TGTGCCAGCAGAAGAACGCTGGACAAGAGAGCCTACGAGCAGTACTTC.

This clone was seen more than once but under ten times. The rearrangement uses TRBV5-1 and TRBJ2-3; 14 bases are shared with TRBD2. V trimming: 4 bases; J trimming: 4 bases; junction bases outside the gene matches: 17. The length of the CDR3 is 20 residues. CDR1 SGHRS and CDR2 YFSETQ come from the germline V gene. The CDR3 nucleotides read TGCGCCAGCAGCCACGAACCAGGACTAGCGGGAGGCGAGGTTTCAGATACGCAGTATTTT. Its protein is CASSHEPGLAGGEVSDTQYF. The variable domain in full, completed from reference TRBV5-1 and TRBJ2-3, reads KAGVTQTPRYLIKTRGQQVTLSCSPISGHRSVSWYQQTPGQGLQFLFEYFSETQRNKGNFPGRFSGRQFSNSRSEMNVSTLELGDSALYLCASSHEPGLAGGEVSDTQYFGPGTRLTVL.

The rearrangement uses TRBV5-1 and TRBJ1-2, with TRBD1 identical over 8 bases. The V and J ends lost 1 base and 4 bases, in that order; junction bases with no gene match: 3. The CDR3 loop spans 14 amino acids. Germline V gene lookup returns CDR1 SGHRS and CDR2 YFSETQ. In DNA form, the CDR3 reads TGCGCCAGCAGCTTGTCCGGACAGGGCTATGGCTACACCTTC. Protein sequence: CASSLSGQGYGYTF.

The chain employs TRBV10-3 and TRBJ1-2; D gene ambiguous. In germline, CDR1 is ENHRY, CDR2 SYGVKD. The CDR3 loop spans 14 amino acids. V was clipped by 3 bases and J by 4 bases, with 12 bases between them. The DNA of the CDR3 is TGTGCCATCAGTGACCCCGGGGTCGGCTATGGCTACACCTTC. As protein: CAISDPGVGYGYTF.

This sequence joins TRBV2 and TRBJ1-5; D perhaps matches TRBD1 (5 bases). Trimming removed 10 bases at V and 0 bases at J, with 13 bases between. Per the germline V gene, CDR1 is SNHLY and CDR2 is FYNNEI. CDR3 size: 14 residues. The chain's CDR3 is CATQTVDSNQPQHF. In DNA, the CDR3 is TGTGCCACCCAGACAGTAGATAGCAATCAGCCCCAGCATTTT. The whole variable domain, remainder taken from reference TRBV2 and TRBJ1-5, is EPEVTQTPSHQVTQMGQEVILRCVPISNHLYFYWYRQILGQKVEFLVSFYNNEISEKSEIFDDQFSVERPDGSNFTLKIRSTKLEDSAMYFCATQTVDSNQPQHFGDGTRLSIL.

The rearrangement uses TRBV2 and TRBJ2-4, with D possibly matching TRBD1 (6 bases). The V end lost 6 bases, the J end lost 0 bases, and 15 bases lay between the germline ends. Germline CDR1 reads SNHLY; CDR2 reads FYNNEI. This CDR3 has 16 residues. CDR3 sequence (DNA): TGTGCCAGCAGCCCCCGGGACATCCTAGCCAAAAACATTCAGTACTTC. Its translation: CASSPRDILAKNIQYF.

The chain combines TRBV6-1 with TRBJ1-4, with 7 bases aligning to TRBD1. V lost 2 bases to trimming and J lost 7 bases; unmatched junction nucleotides: 10. Germline CDR1 MNHNS, CDR2 SASEGT. The CDR3 has 16 amino acids. The CDR3 coding sequence is TGTGCCAGCAGTGAATATGGAGGGGGCCTCGGTGAAAAACTGTTTTTT. It encodes CASSEYGGGLGEKLFF.

The chain is built from TRBV4-1 and TRBJ1-1; a weak D match, TRBD1 (5 bases). This CDR3 has 13 residues. Germline V gene sequence: CDR1 MGHRA, CDR2 YSYEKL. V was trimmed by 2 bases and J by 5 bases, leaving 9 bases between them. As DNA, the CDR3 is TGCGCCAGCAGCCAACGGGGGGGGACTGAAGCTTTCTTT. It translates to CASSQRGGTEAFF.

V gene TRBV4-1 combines with J gene TRBJ1-6; D is possibly TRBD1 (6 bases). Between the trimmed V and J ends, which lost 1 base and 4 bases, there was a span of 8 bases. CDR1 is MGHRA, CDR2 YSYEKL, per germline. The CDR3 has 15 residues. For the CDR3, the DNA is TGCGCCAGCAGCCAAGGGACAGAGTATAATTCACCCCTCCACTTT. Amino acid sequence: CASSQGTEYNSPLHF.

This clone was counted only a few times. The rearrangement uses TRBV20-1 and TRBJ2-2, with D unresolved. Deletions cut 6 bases from V and 2 bases from J, with 4 bases between. CDR1 and CDR2 (germline): DFQATT, SNEGSKA (reference sequence). This CDR3 spans 11 amino acids. CDR3 region: CSAPNTGELFF. The CDR3 coding sequence is TGCAGTGCCCCCAACACCGGGGAGCTGTTTTTT.

The V and J genes are TRBV5-6 and TRBJ1-1; the D gene is possibly TRBD1 (6 bases). Trimming stripped 2 bases from V and 4 bases from J, with 15 bases between. Germline V gene data show CDR1 as SGHDT and CDR2 as YYEEEE. The CDR3 spans 15 residues. This CDR3 is CASSLPQGLSTEAFF. The CDR3 DNA sequence: TGTGCCAGCAGCTTACCACAGGGTCTGAGCACTGAAGCTTTCTTT.

This chain links TRBV7-2 with TRBJ2-1, with 7 bases lining up with TRBD1. Trimming cost V 5 bases and J 5 bases; bases outside gene matches: 15. CDR3 length: 17 residues. Looked up from germline, CDR1 is SGHTA and CDR2 is FQGNSA. CDR3 residues: CASSTWDRDRKNNEQFF. CDR3 in DNA: TGTGCCAGCAGCACTTGGGACCGGGACAGAAAAAACAATGAGCAGTTCTTC.